This T cell receptor beta chain was recovered during a study of blood T cells in healthy people across ages. A sample-barcoded 5' primer and a J-beta primer mix were used in a second PCR of roughly 7 to 11 cycles. One entry per CDR3 protein, called by TCRdb with MiXCR from the 5' RACE reads. The repertoire holds more than 500,000 distinct CDR3 sequences, with roughly a quarter as singletons. Each donor gave ten milliliters of peripheral blood. At least 6 million PBMCs were isolated per sample. With 5 bases clipped from V and 1 base from J, the junction kept 5 bases outside the gene matches. Per the germline V gene, CDR1 is SGHKS and CDR2 is YYEKEE (reference sequence). The CDR3 runs to 15 residues.

The receptor comes from a woman in her 70s in good health. The sequencing input was blood. The chain links TRBV5-5 to TRBJ1-2, with TRBD1 matching 10 bases. The CDR3 spells CASRTTGGYNYGYTF. The CDR3 DNA reads TGTGCCAGCAGGACGACAGGGGGCTATAACTATGGCTACACCTTC.